The following is a T cell receptor (beta chain) sequence with its context. This clonotype was seen many times. The antigen it binds to is not known. The sample holds no much larger clone one base away, and base qualities are not on file. The method behind the library was RT-PCR. The instrument was an Illumina HiSeq 2500. TCRdb's own reprocessing of the public reads used fastp at Q25 and MiXCR and kept productive beta chains. All rows with the same CDR3 protein become a single entry with the most common DNA and genes. Within this sample are more than 450,000 distinct CDR3 sequences, with roughly 12% of them counted one time only. The ten largest clones represent roughly a tenth of the sample. The source of the sample is a study of response to subunit inactivated influenza vaccine (dated by TCRdb to between 2017 and 2018). Turning to the overall study: To follow how T cells responded to a trivalent subunit inactivated influenza vaccine, the researchers relied on deep quantitative profiling of the T cell receptor repertoire. Broader findings and caveats from the paper: It was suggested by the authors that each seasonal influenza vaccination may recruit only a limited number of new T cells.

The sequencing here drew on PBMCs from blood, taken on the day of vaccination. The sequence was obtained from a man aged 45-65 years who received an inactivated influenza vaccine. Donor details come from another sample of the same person, matched by shared clones.

CDR3 protein: CASSLVAGVVNEQFF. The nucleotide sequence is TGTGCCAGCAGCTTAGTGGCGGGAGTTGTCAATGAGCAGTTCTTC. The chain uses TRBV7-9 and TRBJ2-1; TRBD2 aligns with 7 central bases. CDR1 and CDR2 were assigned from the germline V gene (reference sequence) as SEHNR and FQNEAQ. V has 1 base trimmed and J has 6 bases trimmed; junction bases matching no gene number 6. The CDR3 holds 15 amino acids from the cysteine to the phenylalanine. Only the CDR3 region is kept as DNA, spanning 45 bases read in frame from base 1.